This T cell receptor beta chain was profiled in a study of cytomegalovirus exposure and HLA in healthy donors. Study as a whole: The same platform was used for the 120 validation repertoires and the roughly 700 first-cohort repertoires, a later analysis reported.

TCRdb keeps only in-frame clones here, not all; method: immunoSEQ multiplex PCR. The table shows 130,000 or so clones, with about 91% occurring only once. The germline V gene has CDR1 SQVTM and CDR2 ANQGSEA. CDR3 length: 14 residues. V lost 7 bases, J lost 2 bases, and 17 bases lay in between. The receptor comes from a young woman in good health and CMV-seronegative. This chain links TRBV29-1 with TRBJ1-2, with a tentative D call TRBD1 (6 bases). The sample comprised PBMCs. In nucleotides, the CDR3 is TGCAGCGCGGGAACTAAGGGGACAAACTATGGCTACACCTTC. This codes for CSAGTKGTNYGYTF.